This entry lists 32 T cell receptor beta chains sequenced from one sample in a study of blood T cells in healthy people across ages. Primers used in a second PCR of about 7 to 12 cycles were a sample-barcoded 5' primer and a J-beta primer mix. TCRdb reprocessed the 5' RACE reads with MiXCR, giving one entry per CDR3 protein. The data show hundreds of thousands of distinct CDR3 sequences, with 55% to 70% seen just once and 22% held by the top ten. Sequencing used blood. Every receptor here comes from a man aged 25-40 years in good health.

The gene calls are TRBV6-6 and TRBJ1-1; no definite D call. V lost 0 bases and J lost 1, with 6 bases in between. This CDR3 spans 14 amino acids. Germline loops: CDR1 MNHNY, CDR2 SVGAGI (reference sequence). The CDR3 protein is CASSYSGKNTEAFF. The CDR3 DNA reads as TGTGCCAGCAGTTACTCTGGAAAGAACACTGAAGCTTTCTTT.

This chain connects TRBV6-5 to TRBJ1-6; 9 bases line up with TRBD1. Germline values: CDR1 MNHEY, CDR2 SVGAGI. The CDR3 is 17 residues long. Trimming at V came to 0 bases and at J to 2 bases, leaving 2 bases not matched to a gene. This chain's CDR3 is CASSYSGTGTYNSPLHF. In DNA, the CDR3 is TGTGCCAGCAGTTACTCGGGGACAGGGACCTATAATTCACCCCTCCACTTT.

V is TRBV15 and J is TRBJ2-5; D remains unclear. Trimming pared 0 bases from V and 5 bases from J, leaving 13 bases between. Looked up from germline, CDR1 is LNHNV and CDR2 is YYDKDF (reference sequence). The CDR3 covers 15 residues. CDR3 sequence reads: CATSRDLRGHETQYF. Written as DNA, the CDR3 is TGTGCCACCAGCAGAGATCTCCGTGGGCATGAGACCCAGTACTTC.

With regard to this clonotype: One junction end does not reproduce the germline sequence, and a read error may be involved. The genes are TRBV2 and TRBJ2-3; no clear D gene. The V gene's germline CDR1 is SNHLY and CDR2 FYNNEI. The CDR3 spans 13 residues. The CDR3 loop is CASGDLVTDTQYF. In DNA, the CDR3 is TGTGCCAGCGGTGATCTGGTTACGGATACGCAGTATTTT.

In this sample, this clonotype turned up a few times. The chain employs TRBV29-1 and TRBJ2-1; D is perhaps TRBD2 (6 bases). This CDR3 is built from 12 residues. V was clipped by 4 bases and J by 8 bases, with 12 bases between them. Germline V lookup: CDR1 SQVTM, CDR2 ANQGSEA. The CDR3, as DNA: TGCAGCGTTGGGAGGGGAATCTATGAGCAGTTCTTC. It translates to CSVGRGIYEQFF.

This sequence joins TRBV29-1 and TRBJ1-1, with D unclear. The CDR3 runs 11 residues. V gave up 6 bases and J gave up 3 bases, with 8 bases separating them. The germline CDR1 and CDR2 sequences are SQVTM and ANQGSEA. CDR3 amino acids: CSVGDYTEAFF. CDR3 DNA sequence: TGCAGCGTGGGCGATTACACTGAAGCTTTCTTT. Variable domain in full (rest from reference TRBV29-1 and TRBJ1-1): SAVISQKPSRDICQRGTSLTIQCQVDSQVTMMFWYRQQPGQSLTLIATANQGSEATYESGFVIDKFPISRPNLTFSTLTVSNMSPEDSSIYLCSVGDYTEAFFGQGTRLTVV.

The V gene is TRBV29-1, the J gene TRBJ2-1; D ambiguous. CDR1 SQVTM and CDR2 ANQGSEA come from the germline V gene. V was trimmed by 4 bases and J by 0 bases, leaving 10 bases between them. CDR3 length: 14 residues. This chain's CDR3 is CSVAPENSYNEQFF. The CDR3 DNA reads TGCAGCGTTGCCCCAGAGAACTCCTACAATGAGCAGTTCTTC.

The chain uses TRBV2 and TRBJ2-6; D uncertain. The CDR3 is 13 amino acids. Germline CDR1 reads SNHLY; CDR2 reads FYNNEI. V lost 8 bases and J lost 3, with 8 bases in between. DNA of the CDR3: TGTGCCAGCGGAGAGAATGGGGCCAACGTCCTGACTTTC. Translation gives CASGENGANVLTF.

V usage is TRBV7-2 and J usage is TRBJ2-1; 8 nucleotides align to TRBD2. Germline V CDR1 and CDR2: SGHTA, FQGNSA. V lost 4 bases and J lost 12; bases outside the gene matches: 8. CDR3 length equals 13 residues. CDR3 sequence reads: CASSSLAGMWQFF. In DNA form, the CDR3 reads TGTGCCAGCAGCTCATTAGCGGGAATGTGGCAGTTCTTC.

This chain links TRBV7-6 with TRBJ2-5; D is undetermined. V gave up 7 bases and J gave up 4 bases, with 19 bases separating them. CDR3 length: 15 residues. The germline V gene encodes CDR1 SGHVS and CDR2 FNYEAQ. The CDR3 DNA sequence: TGTGCCAGCATCCTGAGGAGAGGTGAAAGAGAGACCCAGTACTTC. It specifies CASILRRGERETQYF.

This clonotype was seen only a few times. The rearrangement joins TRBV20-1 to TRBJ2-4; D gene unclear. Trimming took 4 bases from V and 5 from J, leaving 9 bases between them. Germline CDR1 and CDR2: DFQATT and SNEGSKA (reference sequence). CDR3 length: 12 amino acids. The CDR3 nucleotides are TGCAGTGCTACCGTAAGCGAAAACATTCAGTACTTC. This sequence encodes CSATVSENIQYF.

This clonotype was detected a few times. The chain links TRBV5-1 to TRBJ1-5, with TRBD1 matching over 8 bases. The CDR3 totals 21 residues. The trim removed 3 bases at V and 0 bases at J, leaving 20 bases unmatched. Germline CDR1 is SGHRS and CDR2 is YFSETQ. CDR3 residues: CASSSNEDREDGWLSNQPQHF. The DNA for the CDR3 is TGCGCCAGCAGCTCGAATGAGGACAGGGAAGATGGCTGGCTTAGCAATCAGCCCCAGCATTTT.

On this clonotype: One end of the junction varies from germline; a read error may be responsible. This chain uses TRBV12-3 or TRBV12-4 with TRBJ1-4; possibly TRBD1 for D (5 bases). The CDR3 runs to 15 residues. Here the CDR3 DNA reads TGTGCCAGCGGTGATGGAGGGGCAACTAATGAAAAACCGTTTTTT. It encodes CASGDGGATNEKPFF.

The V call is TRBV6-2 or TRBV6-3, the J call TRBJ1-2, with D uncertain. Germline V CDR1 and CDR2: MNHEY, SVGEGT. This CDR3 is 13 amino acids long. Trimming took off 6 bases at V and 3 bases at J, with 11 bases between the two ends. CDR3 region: CASRTQWDYGYTF. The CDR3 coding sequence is TGTGCCAGCAGAACACAATGGGACTATGGCTACACCTTC.

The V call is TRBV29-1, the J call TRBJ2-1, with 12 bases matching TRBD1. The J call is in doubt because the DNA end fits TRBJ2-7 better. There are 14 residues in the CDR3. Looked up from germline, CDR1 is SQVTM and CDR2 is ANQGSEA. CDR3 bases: TGCAGCGTGGGGGGACAGGGGGCTTACAATGAGCAGTACTTC. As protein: CSVGGQGAYNEQYF.

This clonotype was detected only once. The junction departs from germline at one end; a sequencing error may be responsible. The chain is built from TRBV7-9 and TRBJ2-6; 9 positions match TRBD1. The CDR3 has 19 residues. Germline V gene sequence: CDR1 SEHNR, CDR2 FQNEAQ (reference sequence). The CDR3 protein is CASSKTGGPRISGVNVLTF. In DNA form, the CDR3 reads TGTGCCAGCAGCAAAACAGGGGGCCCTCGAATCTCTGGGGTCAACGTCCTGACTTTC.

As DNA, the CDR3 is TGTGCCAGTAGTATAGCGGGAGGGTCTTTGGGTGAGCAGTTCTTC. Translated, it gives CASSIAGGSLGEQFF. V is TRBV19 and J is TRBJ2-1, with 8 bases that match TRBD2. CDR3 length: 15 amino acids. The V segment lost 1 base and the J segment 9 bases; nucleotides outside the gene matches: 8. Looked up from germline, CDR1 is LNHDA and CDR2 is SQIVND (reference sequence).

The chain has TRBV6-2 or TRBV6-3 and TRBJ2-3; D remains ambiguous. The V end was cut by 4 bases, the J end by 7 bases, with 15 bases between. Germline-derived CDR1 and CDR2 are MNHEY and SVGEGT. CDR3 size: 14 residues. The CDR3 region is CASSFRLYWNTQYF. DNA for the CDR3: TGTGCCAGCAGTTTTCGGCTATACTGGAATACGCAGTATTTT.

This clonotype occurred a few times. The CDR3 region is CASRGTESRRQFF. In nucleotides, the CDR3 is TGTGCCAGCAGGGGGACGGAGTCACGTCGACAGTTCTTC. V gene TRBV25-1 combines with J gene TRBJ2-1; TRBD1 or TRBD2 may be the D gene (5 bases each). The V gene lost 6 bases and the J gene lost 13 bases, with 19 bases spanning the gap. The V gene's germline CDR1 is MGHDK and CDR2 SYGVNS. The CDR3 spans 13 residues.

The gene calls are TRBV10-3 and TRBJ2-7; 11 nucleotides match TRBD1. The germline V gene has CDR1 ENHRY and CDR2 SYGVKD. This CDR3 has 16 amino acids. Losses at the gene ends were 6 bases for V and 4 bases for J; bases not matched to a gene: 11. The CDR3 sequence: CAISKTRTGGEYEQYF. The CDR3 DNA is TGTGCCATCAGCAAGACAAGGACAGGGGGCGAGTACGAGCAGTACTTC.

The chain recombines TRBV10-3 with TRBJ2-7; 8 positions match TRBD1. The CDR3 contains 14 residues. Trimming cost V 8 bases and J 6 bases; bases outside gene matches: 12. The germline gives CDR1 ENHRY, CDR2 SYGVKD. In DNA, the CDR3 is TGTGCCATCCGACCAGGGACAGGCCCCGCCGAGCAGTACTTC. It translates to CAIRPGTGPAEQYF.

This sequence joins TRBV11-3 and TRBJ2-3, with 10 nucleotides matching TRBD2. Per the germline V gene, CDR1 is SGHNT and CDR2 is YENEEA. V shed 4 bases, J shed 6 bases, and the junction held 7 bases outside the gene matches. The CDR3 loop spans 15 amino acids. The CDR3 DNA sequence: TGTGCCAGCAGCTACGATAGCGGGAGGACCGATACGCAGTATTTT. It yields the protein CASSYDSGRTDTQYF.

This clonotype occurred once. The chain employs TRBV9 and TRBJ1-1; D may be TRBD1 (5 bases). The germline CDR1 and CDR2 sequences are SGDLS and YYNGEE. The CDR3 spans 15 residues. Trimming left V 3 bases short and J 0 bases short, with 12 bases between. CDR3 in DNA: TGTGCCAGCAGCGGGACGGACAACATGAACACTGAAGCTTTCTTT. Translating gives CASSGTDNMNTEAFF.

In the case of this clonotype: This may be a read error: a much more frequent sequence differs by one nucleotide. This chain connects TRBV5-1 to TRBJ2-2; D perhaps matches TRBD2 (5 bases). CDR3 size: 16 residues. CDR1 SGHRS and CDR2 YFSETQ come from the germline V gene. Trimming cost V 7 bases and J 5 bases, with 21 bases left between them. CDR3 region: CASRGVGRAITGELFF. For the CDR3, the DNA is TGCGCCAGCCGGGGAGTGGGAAGAGCTATTACCGGGGAGCTGTTTTTT. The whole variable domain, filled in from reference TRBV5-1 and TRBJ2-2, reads KAGVTQTPRYLIKTRGQQVTLSCSPISGHRSVSWYQQTPGQGLQFLFEYFSETQRNKGNFPGRFSGRQFSNSRSEMNVSTLELGDSALYLCASRGVGRAITGELFFGEGSRLTVL.

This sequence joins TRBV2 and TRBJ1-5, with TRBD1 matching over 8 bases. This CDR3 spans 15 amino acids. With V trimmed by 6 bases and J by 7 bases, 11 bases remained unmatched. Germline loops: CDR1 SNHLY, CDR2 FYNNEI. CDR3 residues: CASRPLDRVEQPQHF. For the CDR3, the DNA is TGTGCCAGCAGACCATTGGACAGGGTGGAGCAGCCCCAGCATTTT.

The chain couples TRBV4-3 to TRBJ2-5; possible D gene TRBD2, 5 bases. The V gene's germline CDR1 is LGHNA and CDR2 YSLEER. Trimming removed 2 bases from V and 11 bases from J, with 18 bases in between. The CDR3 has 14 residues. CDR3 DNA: TGCGCCAGCAGCCAAATGCCCGGGGTCGATGAGCAGTACTTC. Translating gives CASSQMPGVDEQYF.

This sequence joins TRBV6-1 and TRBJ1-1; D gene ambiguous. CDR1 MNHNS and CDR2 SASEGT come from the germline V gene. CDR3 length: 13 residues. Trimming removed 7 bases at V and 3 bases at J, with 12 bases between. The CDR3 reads CASIEGVDTEAFF. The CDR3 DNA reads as TGTGCCAGCATCGAGGGAGTGGACACTGAAGCTTTCTTT.

The CDR3: CASSVPGTRPYEQYF. The CDR3 region has the DNA TGTGCCAGCAGTGTTCCCGGGACTAGGCCCTACGAGCAGTACTTC. The chain carries TRBV6-5 and TRBJ2-7; 8 bases are shared with TRBD2. The germline V gene encodes CDR1 MNHEY and CDR2 SVGAGI. Unmatched junction bases numbered 8, after V lost 5 bases and J lost 2 bases. The CDR3 is 15 residues long.

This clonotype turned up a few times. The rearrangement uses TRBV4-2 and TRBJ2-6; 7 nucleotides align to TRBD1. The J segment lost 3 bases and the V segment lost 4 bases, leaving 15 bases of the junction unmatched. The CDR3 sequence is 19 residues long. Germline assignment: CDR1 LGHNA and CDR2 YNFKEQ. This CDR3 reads CASSPWDRKLDFGANVLTF. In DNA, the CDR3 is TGTGCCAGCAGCCCTTGGGACAGAAAGCTAGATTTTGGGGCCAACGTCCTGACTTTC.

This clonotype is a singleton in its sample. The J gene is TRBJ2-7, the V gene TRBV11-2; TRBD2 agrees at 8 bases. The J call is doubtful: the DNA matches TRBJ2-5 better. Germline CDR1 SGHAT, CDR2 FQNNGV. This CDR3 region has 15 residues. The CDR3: CASSLAGGTKETQYF. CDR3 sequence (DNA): TGTGCCAGCAGCTTAGCGGGGGGGACGAAGGAGACCCAGTACTTC.

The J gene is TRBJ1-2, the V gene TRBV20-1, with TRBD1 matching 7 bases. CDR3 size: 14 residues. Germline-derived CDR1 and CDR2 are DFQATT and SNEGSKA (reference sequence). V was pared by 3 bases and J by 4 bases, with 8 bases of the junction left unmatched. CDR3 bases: TGCAGTGCTAGCCCCAGTGACAGGGTCTATGGCTACACCTTC. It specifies CSASPSDRVYGYTF.

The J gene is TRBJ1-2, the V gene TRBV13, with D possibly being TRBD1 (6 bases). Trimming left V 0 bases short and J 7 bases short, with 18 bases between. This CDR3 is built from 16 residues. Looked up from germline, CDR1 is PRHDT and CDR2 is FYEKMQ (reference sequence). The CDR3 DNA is TGTGCCAGCAGCTTAGGCGGGAACAGGGTATCTGCTGGCTACACCTTC. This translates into CASSLGGNRVSAGYTF.